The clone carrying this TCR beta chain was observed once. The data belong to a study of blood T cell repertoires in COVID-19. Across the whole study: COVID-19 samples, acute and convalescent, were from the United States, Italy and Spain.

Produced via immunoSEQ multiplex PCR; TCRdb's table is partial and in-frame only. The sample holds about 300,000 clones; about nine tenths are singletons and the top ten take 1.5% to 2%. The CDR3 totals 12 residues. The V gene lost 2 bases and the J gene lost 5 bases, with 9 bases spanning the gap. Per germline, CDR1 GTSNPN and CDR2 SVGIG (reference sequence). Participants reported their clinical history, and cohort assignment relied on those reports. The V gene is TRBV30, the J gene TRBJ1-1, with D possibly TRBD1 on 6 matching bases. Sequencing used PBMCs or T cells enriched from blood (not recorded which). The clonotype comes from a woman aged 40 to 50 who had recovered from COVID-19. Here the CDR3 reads CAWSYRVTEAFF. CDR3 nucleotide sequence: TGTGCCTGGAGTTACAGGGTTACTGAAGCTTTCTTT.